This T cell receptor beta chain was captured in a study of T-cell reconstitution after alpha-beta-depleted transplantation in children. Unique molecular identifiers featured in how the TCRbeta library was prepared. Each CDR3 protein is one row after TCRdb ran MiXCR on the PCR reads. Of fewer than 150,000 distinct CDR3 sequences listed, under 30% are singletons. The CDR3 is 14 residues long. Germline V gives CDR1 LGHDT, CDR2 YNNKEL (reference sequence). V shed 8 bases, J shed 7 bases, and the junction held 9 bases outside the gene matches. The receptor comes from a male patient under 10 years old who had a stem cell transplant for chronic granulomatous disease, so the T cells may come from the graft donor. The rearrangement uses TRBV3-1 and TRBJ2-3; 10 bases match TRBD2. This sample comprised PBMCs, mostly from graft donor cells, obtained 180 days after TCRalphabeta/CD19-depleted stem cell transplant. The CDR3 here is CASLRSGGANTQYF. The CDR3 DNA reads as TGTGCCAGCCTCAGGAGCGGGGGGGCGAATACGCAGTATTTT.